Below, 18 T cell receptor beta chains from the same sample are listed, as sequenced in a study of beta chain features in type 1 diabetes. Study observations and caveats: Within each of all four CD4+ subsets, Type 1 diabetes patients had TCRB CDR3s that were moderately but significantly shorter.

Every isolated RNA sample was fully reverse transcribed, so sequencing captured expressed TCRB transcripts. Profiling relied on immunoSEQ multiplex PCR, and the TCRdb table lists in-frame clones only, not all of them. Of about 400,000 clones in the sample, roughly 12% were seen once. The antigens for these receptors are not known. The sequencing input was naive CD4+ T cells from blood. These TCRs come from a woman aged 18-29 years with type 1 diabetes.

This clone was recorded a few times. Within the sample, other DNA sequences also encode this same CDR3. The CDR3 loop is CASSFEGSQPQHF. The DNA of the CDR3 is TGTGCCAGCAGCTTCGAGGGTAGTCAGCCCCAGCATTTT. This chain connects TRBV7-2 to TRBJ1-5; unclear D gene. Per germline, CDR1 SGHTA and CDR2 FQGNSA. The CDR3 covers 13 residues. V was clipped by 3 bases and J by 6 bases, with 9 bases between them.

The rearrangement joins TRBV11-2 to TRBJ1-1; 12 nucleotides align to TRBD1. CDR3 size: 15 residues. V lost 10 bases and J lost 5; bases outside the gene matches: 11. Germline V gives CDR1 SGHAT, CDR2 FQNNGV. In nucleotides, the CDR3 is TGTGCCACCACGGGGACAGGGGGCGCACGTACTGAAGCTTTCTTT. Translation gives CATTGTGGARTEAFF.

A few counts support this clone. This chain links TRBV4-3 with TRBJ2-1, with D unclear. This CDR3 spans 15 amino acids. Germline CDR1 is LGHNA and CDR2 is YSLEER. The ends were cut back, 0 bases at V and 2 bases at J, with 8 bases in the middle. The CDR3 DNA follows: TGCGCCAGCAGCCAAGATCCGTCTACCTACAATGAGCAGTTCTTC. Residues: CASSQDPSTYNEQFF.

This clone was seen a handful of times. The chain carries TRBV10-3 and TRBJ2-1, with 7 bases aligning to TRBD2. The CDR3 consists of 13 residues. Trimming took 8 bases from V and 6 from J; bases not matched to a gene: 7. Looked up from germline, CDR1 is ENHRY and CDR2 is SYGVKD. CDR3 DNA: TGTGCCATCTCTCCCAGGGAGGGCAATGAGCAGTTCTTC. It is translated as CAISPREGNEQFF.

The rearrangement joins TRBV30 to TRBJ2-7, with TRBD1 identical over 9 bases. V was clipped by 5 bases and J by 1 base; unmatched bases: 6. This CDR3 spans 14 amino acids. Germline assignment: CDR1 GTSNPN and CDR2 SVGIG (reference sequence). The CDR3 DNA reads TGTGCCTGGGGGCCGGGACAGGGATCCTACGAGCAGTACTTC. This translates into CAWGPGQGSYEQYF.

This clone has only a few counts. V and J are TRBV12-5 and TRBJ1-5, with TRBD1 matching 7 bases. This CDR3 has 14 amino acids. Trimming took 5 bases from V and 4 from J; bases not matched to a gene: 5. Germline V CDR1 and CDR2: LGHNT, FRNRAP. The CDR3 coding sequence is TGTGCTAGTGGTCCTTGGACAGGTAATCAGCCCCAGCATTTT. The encoded protein is CASGPWTGNQPQHF. Drawing the rest from reference TRBV12-5 and TRBJ1-5, the complete variable domain is DARVTQTPRHKVTEMGQEVTMRCQPILGHNTVFWYRQTMMQGLELLAYFRNRAPLDDSGMPKDRFSAEMPDATLATLKIQPSEPRDSAVYFCASGPWTGNQPQHFGDGTRLSIL.

This clone was seen more than once but under ten times. Here the CDR3 DNA reads TGTGCCAGCAGTTATGTGGAGGGGAACTACGAGCAGTACTTC. Its translation is CASSYVEGNYEQYF. The chain couples TRBV6-6 to TRBJ2-7; possible D gene TRBD2, 6 bases. The V and J ends lost 3 bases and 3 bases respectively, with 12 bases between them. CDR3 length equals 14 residues. CDR1 MNHNY and CDR2 SVGAGI come from the germline V gene (reference sequence).

CDR3 loop: CASSYPGSYGYTF. DNA for the CDR3: TGTGCCAGCAGCTATCCGGGGAGCTATGGCTACACCTTC. The chain uses TRBV28 and TRBJ1-2; no clear D gene. The CDR3 is made up of 13 amino acids. Germline CDR1 MDHEN, CDR2 SYDVKM. Trimming shortened V by 6 bases and J by 4 bases, and 12 bases separated the two germline ends.

V usage is TRBV5-4 and J usage is TRBJ1-4; a possible D gene is TRBD1 (6 bases). CDR3 size: 15 residues. The ends were cut back, 1 base at V and 5 bases at J, with 12 bases in the middle. CDR1 is SGHNT and CDR2 is YYREEE in the germline V gene (reference sequence). CDR3 in DNA: TGTGCCAGCAGCTTGCGAGCGACAGGAAATGAAAAACTGTTTTTT. Translating gives CASSLRATGNEKLFF.

This clone was observed a few times. The chain links TRBV5-1 to TRBJ1-5; no firm D call. V lost 0 bases and J lost 5, with 6 bases in between. The CDR3 length is 13 residues. Germline V gene lookup returns CDR1 SGHRS and CDR2 YFSETQ. As DNA, the CDR3 is TGCGCCAGCAGCTTGGGTACGGATCAGCCCCAGCATTTT. Translating gives CASSLGTDQPQHF.

The rearrangement uses TRBV19 and TRBJ2-7; D might be TRBD2 (5 bases). The CDR3 spans 15 residues. Per germline, CDR1 LNHDA and CDR2 SQIVND (reference sequence). V was trimmed by 6 bases and J by 0 bases, leaving 15 bases between them. Here the CDR3 DNA reads TGTGCCAGTAGCCTCGGGAACCTCGCCTCCTACGAGCAGTACTTC. Its protein product is CASSLGNLASYEQYF.

The chain combines TRBV30 with TRBJ1-4; D remains ambiguous. The CDR3 consists of 13 residues. Germline CDR1 reads GTSNPN; CDR2 reads SVGIG (reference sequence). The V end was cut by 2 bases, the J end by 12 bases, with 16 bases between. The CDR3 nucleotides are TGTGCCTGGAGTACCCAGAATCTTCTCGAACTGTTTTTT. Protein sequence: CAWSTQNLLELFF. The variable domain in full, with the rest retrieved from reference TRBV30 and TRBJ1-4, is SQTIHQWPATLVQPVGSPLSLECTVEGTSNPNLYWYRQAAGRGLQLLFYSVGIGQISSEVPQNLSASRPQDRQFILSSKKLLLSDSGFYLCAWSTQNLLELFFGSGTQLSVL.

The chain joins TRBV7-2 to TRBJ2-5; TRBD1 matches 11 bases. The germline V gene has CDR1 SGHTA and CDR2 FQGNSA. Losses at the gene ends were 5 bases for V and 3 bases for J; bases not matched to a gene: 11. This CDR3 has 17 residues. The chain's CDR3 is CASSRRTGGFRKETQYF. Here the CDR3 DNA reads TGTGCCAGCAGCCGCCGGACAGGGGGCTTTCGTAAAGAGACCCAGTACTTC.

This clone was seen more than once but under ten times. This chain joins TRBV15 and TRBJ1-3; D remains ambiguous. The germline V gene encodes CDR1 LNHNV and CDR2 YYDKDF (reference sequence). This CDR3 has 17 residues. Trimming stripped 0 bases from V and 0 bases from J, with 12 bases between. DNA of the CDR3: TGTGCCACCAGCAGAGATCGATCAGGTATCTCTGGAAACACCATATATTTT. It is translated as CATSRDRSGISGNTIYF.

The V and J genes are TRBV6-5 and TRBJ2-3; TRBD1 is a possible D gene (6 bases). V lost 6 bases and J lost 2, with 12 bases in between. The CDR3 sequence is 14 residues long. Germline CDR1 is MNHEY and CDR2 is SVGAGI. The CDR3 loop is CASRQTGTTDTQYF. In DNA form, the CDR3 reads TGTGCCAGCAGGCAGACAGGCACCACAGATACGCAGTATTTT.

V gene TRBV5-1 combines with J gene TRBJ2-1; 10 bases are shared with TRBD2. Germline V gene data show CDR1 as SGHRS and CDR2 as YFSETQ. The CDR3 runs to 15 residues. The trim removed 4 bases at V and 7 bases at J, leaving 8 bases unmatched. In DNA, the CDR3 is TGCGCCAGCAGCCTATGGACTAGCGGTGGGAATGAGCAGTTCTTC. It codes for CASSLWTSGGNEQFF.

The chain couples TRBV29-1 to TRBJ2-1; TRBD1 aligns across 9 bases. The V and J ends lost 7 bases and 4 bases, in that order; junction bases with no gene match: 8. The CDR3 totals 14 residues. Germline-derived CDR1 and CDR2 are SQVTM and ANQGSEA. CDR3 nucleotides: TGCAGCGGAGGGGGGACAGGGAGATACAATGAGCAGTTCTTC. This codes for CSGGGTGRYNEQFF.

This clone was seen a handful of times. The rearrangement joins TRBV18 to TRBJ1-1; D perhaps matches TRBD1 (6 bases). This CDR3 has 15 amino acids. CDR1 and CDR2 (germline): KGHSH, LQKENI. Trimming cost V 4 bases and J 0 bases, with 12 bases left between them. The CDR3 is CASSLGQLMNTEAFF. Here the CDR3 DNA reads TGTGCCAGCTCACTTGGACAGCTTATGAACACTGAAGCTTTCTTT.